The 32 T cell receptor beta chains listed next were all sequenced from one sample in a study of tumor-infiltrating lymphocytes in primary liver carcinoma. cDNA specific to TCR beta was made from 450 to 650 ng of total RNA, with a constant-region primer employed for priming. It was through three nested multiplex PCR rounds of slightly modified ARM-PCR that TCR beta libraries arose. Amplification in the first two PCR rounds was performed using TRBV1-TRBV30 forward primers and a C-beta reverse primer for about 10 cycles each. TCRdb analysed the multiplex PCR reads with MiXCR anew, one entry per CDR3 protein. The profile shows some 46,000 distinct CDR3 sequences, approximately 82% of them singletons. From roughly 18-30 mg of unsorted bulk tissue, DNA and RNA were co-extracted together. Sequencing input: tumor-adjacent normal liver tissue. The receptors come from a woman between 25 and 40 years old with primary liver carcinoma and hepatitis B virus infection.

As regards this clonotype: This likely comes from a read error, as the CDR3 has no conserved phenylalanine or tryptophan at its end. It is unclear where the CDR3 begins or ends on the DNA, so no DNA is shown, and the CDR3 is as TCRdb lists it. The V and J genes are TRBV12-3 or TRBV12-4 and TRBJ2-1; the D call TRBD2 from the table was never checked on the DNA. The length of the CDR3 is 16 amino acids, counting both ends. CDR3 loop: CASSTLGLADYKEQSV.

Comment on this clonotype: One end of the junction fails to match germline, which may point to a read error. The CDR3 sequence: CASSKGFEMRSYNERFF. CDR3 bases: TGCGCCAGCAGCAAGGGTTTCGAGATGAGGTCATACAATGAGCGGTTCTTC. The chain is built from TRBV4-3 and TRBJ2-1; D not resolved. The CDR3 extends over 17 amino acids. CDR1 and CDR2 from the germline V gene are LGHNA and YSLEER.

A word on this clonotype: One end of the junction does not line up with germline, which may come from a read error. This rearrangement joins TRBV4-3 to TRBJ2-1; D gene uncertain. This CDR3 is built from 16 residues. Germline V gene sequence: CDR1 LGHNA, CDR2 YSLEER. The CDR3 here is CASSQDAVSSYNEQFF. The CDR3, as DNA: TGTGCCAGCAGCCAAGATGCAGTAAGCTCCTACAATGAGCAGTTCTTC.

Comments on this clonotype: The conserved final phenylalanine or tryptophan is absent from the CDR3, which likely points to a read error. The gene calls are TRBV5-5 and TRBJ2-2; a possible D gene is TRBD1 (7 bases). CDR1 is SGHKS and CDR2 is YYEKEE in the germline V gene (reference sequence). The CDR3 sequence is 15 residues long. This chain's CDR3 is CASSYGAGGTGELFS. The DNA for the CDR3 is TGCGCCAGCAGCTATGGGGCAGGGGGGACCGGGGAGCTGTTTTCT.

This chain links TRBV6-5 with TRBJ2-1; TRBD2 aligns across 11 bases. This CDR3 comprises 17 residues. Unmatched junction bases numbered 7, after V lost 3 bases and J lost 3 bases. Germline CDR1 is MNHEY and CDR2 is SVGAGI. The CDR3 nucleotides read TGTGCCAGCAGTTATAGAGGGACTAGCGGCTTCTACAATGAGCAGTTCTTC. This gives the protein CASSYRGTSGFYNEQFF.

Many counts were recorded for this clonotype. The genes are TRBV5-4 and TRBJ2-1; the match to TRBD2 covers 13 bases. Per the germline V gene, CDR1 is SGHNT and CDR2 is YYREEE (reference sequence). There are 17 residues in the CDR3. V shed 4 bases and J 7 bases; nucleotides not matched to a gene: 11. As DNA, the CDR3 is TGTGCCAGCAGCCGGGGTCTGACTAGCGGGGGGACAAATGAGCAGTTCTTC. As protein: CASSRGLTSGGTNEQFF.

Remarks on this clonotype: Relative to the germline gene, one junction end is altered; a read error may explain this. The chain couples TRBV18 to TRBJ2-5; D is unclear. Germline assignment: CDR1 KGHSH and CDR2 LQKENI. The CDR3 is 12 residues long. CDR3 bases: TGTGCCAGCTCACCAAATGGAGAGACCCGGTACTTC. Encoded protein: CASSPNGETRYF. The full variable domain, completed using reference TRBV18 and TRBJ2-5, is NAGVMQNPRHLVRRRGQEARLRCSPMKGHSHVYWYRQLPEEGLKFMVYLQKENIIDESGMPKERFSAEFPKEGPSILRIQQVVRGDSAAYFCASSPNGETRYFGPGTRLLVL.

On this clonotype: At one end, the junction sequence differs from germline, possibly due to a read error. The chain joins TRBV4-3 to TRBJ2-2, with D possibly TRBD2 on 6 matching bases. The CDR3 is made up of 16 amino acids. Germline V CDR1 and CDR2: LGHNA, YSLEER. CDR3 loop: CVSSQGAGTLTGKLFF. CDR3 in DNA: TGCGTCAGCAGCCAAGGGGCGGGGACCCTCACCGGGAAACTGTTTTTT.

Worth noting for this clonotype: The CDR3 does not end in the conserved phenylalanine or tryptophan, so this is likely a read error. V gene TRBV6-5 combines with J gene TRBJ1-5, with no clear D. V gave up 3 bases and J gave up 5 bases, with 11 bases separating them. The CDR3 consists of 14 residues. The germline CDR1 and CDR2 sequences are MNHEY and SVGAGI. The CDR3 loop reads CASSYSTEDQPQHI. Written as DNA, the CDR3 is TGTGCCAGCAGTTATTCGACGGAGGATCAGCCCCAGCATATT.

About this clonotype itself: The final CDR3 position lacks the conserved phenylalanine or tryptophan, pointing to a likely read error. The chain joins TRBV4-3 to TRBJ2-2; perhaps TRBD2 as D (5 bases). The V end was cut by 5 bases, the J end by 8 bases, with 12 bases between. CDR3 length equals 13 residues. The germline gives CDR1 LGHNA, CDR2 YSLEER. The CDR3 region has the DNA TGCGCCAGCAGCTCTATGGGAGCGGGGGAGCTGTTTTCT. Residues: CASSSMGAGELFS.

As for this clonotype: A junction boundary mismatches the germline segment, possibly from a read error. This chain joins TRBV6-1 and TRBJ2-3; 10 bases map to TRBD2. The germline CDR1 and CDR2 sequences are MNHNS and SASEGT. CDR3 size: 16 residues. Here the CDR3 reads CVSSGRIAGGADTQYF. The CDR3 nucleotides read TGTGTCAGCAGCGGAAGGATAGCGGGAGGAGCAGATACGCAGTATTTT.

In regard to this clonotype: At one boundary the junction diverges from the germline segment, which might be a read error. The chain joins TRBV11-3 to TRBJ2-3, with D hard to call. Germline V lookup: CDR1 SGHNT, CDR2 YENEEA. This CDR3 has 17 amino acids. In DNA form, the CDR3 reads TGTGCCAGCAGCTTAGGGTTGTGGGCTACCTATACAGATACGCAATATTTT. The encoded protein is CASSLGLWATYTDTQYF.

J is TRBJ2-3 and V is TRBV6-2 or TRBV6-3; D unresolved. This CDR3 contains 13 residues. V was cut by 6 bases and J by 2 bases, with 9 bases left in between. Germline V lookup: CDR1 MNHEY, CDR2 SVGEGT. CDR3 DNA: TGTGCCAGCAGCATAGGAGCCACAGATACGCAGTATTTT. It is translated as CASSIGATDTQYF.

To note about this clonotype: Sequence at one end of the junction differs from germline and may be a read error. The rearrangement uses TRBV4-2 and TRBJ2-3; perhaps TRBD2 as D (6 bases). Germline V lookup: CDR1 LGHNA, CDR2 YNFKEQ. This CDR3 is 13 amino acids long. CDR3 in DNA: TGTGTCAGCAGCCAAGACCCGGGAGATACGCAATATTTT. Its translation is CVSSQDPGDTQYF.

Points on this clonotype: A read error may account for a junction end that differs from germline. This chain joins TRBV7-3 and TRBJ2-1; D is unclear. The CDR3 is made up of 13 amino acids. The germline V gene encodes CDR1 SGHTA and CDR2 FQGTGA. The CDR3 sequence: CASSSGSYSEQFF. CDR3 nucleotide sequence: TGTGCTAGCAGCTCCGGCTCCTACAGTGAGCAGTTCTTC.

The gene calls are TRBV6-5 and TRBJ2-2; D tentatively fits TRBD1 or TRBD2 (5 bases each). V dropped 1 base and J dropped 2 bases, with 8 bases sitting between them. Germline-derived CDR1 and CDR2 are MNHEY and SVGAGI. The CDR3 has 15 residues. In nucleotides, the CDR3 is TGTGCCAGCAGTTACTACGGGGCAAACACCGGGGAGCTGTTTTTT. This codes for CASSYYGANTGELFF.

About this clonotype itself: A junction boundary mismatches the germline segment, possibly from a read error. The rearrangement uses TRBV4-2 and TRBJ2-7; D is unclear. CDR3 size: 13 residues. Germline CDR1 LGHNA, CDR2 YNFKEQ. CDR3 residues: CTSSQYMAYEQYF. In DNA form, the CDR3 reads TGTACCAGCAGCCAATACATGGCGTACGAGCAGTACTTC.

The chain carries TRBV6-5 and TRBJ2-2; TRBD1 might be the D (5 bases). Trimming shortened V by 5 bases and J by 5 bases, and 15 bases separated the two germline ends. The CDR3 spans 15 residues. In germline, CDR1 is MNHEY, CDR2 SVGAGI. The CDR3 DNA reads TGTGCCAGCAGTCCATTCCCCAAGGGGACCGGGGAGCTGTTTTTT. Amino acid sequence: CASSPFPKGTGELFF.

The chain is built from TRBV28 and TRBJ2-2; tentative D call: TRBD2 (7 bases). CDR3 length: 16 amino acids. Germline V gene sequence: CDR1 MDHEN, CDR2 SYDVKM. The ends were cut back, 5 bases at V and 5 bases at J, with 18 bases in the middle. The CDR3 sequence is CASSTWDGGLTGELFF. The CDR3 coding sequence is TGTGCCAGCAGTACGTGGGACGGGGGGCTGACCGGGGAGCTGTTTTTT.

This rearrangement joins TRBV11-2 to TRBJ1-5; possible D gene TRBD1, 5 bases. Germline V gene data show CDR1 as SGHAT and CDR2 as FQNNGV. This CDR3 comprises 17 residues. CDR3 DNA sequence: TGTGCTAGTAGCTTAGGCCTGGGGGGAGGTTGCAATCAGCCCCAGCATTTT. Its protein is CASSLGLGGGCNQPQHF.

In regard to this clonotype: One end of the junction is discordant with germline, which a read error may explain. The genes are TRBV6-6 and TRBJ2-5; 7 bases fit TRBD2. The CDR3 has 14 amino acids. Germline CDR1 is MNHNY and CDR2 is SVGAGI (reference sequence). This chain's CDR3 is CSSSYGGSQETRYF. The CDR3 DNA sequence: TGCTCCAGCAGTTACGGGGGGTCACAAGAGACCCGGTACTTC.

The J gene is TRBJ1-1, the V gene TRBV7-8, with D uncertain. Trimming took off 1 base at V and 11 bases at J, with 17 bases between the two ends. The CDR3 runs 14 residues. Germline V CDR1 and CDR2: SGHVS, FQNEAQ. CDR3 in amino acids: CASSLVPPDGFAFF. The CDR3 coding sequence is TGTGCCAGCAGCTTAGTTCCCCCCGATGGGTTCGCTTTCTTT.

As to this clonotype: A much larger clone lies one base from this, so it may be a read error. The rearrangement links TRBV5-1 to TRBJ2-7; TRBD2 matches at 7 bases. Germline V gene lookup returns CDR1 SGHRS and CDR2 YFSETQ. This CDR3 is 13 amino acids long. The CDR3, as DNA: TGCGCCAGCGGGGAGGGGAGCTCCTACGAGCAGCACTTC. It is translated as CASGEGSSYEQHF.

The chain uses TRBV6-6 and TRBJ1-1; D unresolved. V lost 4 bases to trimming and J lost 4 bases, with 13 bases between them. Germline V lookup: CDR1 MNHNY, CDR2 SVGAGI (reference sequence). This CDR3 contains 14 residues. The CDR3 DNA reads TGTGCCAGCAGTTCGGACGGGCTGAGCACTGAAGCTTTCTTT. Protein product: CASSSDGLSTEAFF.

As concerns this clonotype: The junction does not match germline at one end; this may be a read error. This CDR3 reads CASTPSSGRRALNEQFF. The DNA of the CDR3 is TGTGCTAGCACCCCGTCTTCGGGAAGGAGGGCCCTTAATGAGCAGTTCTTC. V gene TRBV4-2 combines with J gene TRBJ2-1, with a possible D match to TRBD2 (6 bases). The length of the CDR3 is 17 residues. CDR1 is LGHNA and CDR2 is YNFKEQ in the germline V gene.

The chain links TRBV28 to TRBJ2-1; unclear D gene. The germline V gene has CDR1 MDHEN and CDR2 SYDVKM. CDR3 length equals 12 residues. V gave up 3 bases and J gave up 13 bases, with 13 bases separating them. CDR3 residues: CASSFDRFDQFF. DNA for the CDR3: TGTGCCAGCAGTTTCGATAGATTTGATCAGTTCTTC. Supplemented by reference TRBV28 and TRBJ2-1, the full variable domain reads DVKVTQSSRYLVKRTGEKVFLECVQDMDHENMFWYRQDPGLGLRLIYFSYDVKMKEKGDIPEGYSVSREKKERFSLILESASTNQTSMYLCASSFDRFDQFFGPGTRLTVL.

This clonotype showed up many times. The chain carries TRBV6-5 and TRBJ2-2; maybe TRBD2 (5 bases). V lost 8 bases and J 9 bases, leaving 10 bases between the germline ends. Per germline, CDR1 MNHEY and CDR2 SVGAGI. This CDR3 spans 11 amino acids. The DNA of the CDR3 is TGTGCCAGCGGATCTAGCCGGGAGCTGTTTTTT. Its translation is CASGSSRELFF.

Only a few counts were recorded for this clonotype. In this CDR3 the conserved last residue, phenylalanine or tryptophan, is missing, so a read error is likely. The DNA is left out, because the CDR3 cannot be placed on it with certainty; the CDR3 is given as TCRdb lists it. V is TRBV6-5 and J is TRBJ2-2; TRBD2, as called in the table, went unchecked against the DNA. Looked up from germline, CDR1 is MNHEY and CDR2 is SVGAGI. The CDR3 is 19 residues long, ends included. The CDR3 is CASSLPRGTSGIRAGELFL.

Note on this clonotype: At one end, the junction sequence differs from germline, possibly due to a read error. CDR3 protein: CVSSPRTGFTWELFF. The CDR3 DNA follows: TGTGTCAGCAGTCCGCGGACAGGGTTCACCTGGGAACTGTTTTTT. This rearrangement joins TRBV6-5 to TRBJ2-2, with 8 bases matching TRBD1. Per the germline V gene, CDR1 is MNHEY and CDR2 is SVGAGI. The CDR3 has 15 amino acids.

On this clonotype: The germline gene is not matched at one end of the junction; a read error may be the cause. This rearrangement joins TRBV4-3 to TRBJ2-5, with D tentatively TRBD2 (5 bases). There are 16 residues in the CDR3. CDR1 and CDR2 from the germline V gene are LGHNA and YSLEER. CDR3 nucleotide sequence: TGCGCCAGCAGCCAAGAATTGGGCGGGCGACAAGGGACCCAGTACTTC. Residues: CASSQELGGRQGTQYF.

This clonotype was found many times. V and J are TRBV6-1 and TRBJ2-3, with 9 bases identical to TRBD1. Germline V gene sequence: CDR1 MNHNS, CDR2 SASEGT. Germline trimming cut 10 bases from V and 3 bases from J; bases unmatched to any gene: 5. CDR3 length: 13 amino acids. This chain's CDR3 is CAMGQGETDTQYF. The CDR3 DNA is TGTGCCATGGGACAGGGCGAGACAGATACGCAGTATTTT.

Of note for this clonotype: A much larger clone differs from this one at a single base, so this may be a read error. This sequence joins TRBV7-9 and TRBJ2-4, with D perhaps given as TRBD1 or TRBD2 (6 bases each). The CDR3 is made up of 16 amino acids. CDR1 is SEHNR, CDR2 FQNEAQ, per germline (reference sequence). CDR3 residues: CASSPPPGASKDIHYF. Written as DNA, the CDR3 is TGTGCCAGCAGCCCCCCCCCGGGGGCCAGCAAGGACATTCATTACTTC.